Listed below are T cell receptor beta chains from one sample, sequenced in a study of CXCR3-negative and CXCR3-positive naive CD8 T cells. TCRdb re-called the 5' RACE reads and catalogs CDR3 proteins one per entry, DNA excluded. This table lists approximately 8,800 distinct CDR3 sequences. Sequences were obtained from naive CXCR3+ CD8+ T cells from blood. The receptors were sampled from a human donor in good health. Some clones in this sample may be carry-over from other donors' samples. CDR3s include the opening cysteine and the closing phenylalanine or tryptophan. Some rows have no size entry. The others give once, few or many, or a class for an expanded clone.

j_call: TRBJ2-7; clone_size: medium-sized; v_call: TRBV4-1; cdr3_aa: CASSAQVDTYEQYF
j_call: TRBJ2-1; clone_size: medium-sized; v_call: TRBV29-1; cdr3_aa: CSARSRGRNEQFF
j_call: TRBJ2-1; clone_size: medium-sized; v_call: TRBV19; cdr3_aa: CASSSYTGSSYNEQFF
j_call: TRBJ2-6; clone_size: .; v_call: TRBV2; cdr3_aa: CASSEGVASVLTF
j_call: TRBJ1-2; clone_size: medium-sized; v_call: TRBV29-1; cdr3_aa: CSVEDPQITKPYTF
j_call: TRBJ2-5; clone_size: .; v_call: TRBV18; cdr3_aa: CASFFQETQYF
j_call: TRBJ2-7; clone_size: medium-sized; v_call: TRBV5-1; cdr3_aa: CASSVDRLSYEQYF
j_call: TRBJ2-3; clone_size: medium-sized; v_call: TRBV2; cdr3_aa: CASSPQRTRYADTQYF
j_call: TRBJ1-1; clone_size: .; v_call: TRBV12-3/TRBV12-4; cdr3_aa: CASSDRQANTEAFF
j_call: TRBJ1-1; clone_size: .; v_call: TRBV21-1; cdr3_aa: CASGGQGNTEAFF
j_call: TRBJ1-1; clone_size: medium-sized; v_call: TRBV7-2; cdr3_aa: CASSSGQGSTEAFF
j_call: TRBJ1-2; clone_size: medium-sized; v_call: TRBV6-5; cdr3_aa: CASSYGGSDGYTF
j_call: TRBJ2-5; clone_size: medium-sized; v_call: TRBV12-3/TRBV12-4; cdr3_aa: CASSLPGQGNWETQYF
j_call: TRBJ1-5; clone_size: medium-sized; v_call: TRBV4-1; cdr3_aa: CASSHVAQGRGQPQHF
j_call: TRBJ2-7; clone_size: .; v_call: TRBV29-1; cdr3_aa: CSVEGTGVYEQYF
j_call: TRBJ2-1; clone_size: .; v_call: TRBV20-1; cdr3_aa: CSALSGESYNEQFF
j_call: TRBJ2-4; clone_size: medium-sized; v_call: TRBV5-1; cdr3_aa: CASRFGTEGNIQYF
j_call: TRBJ2-1; clone_size: medium-sized; v_call: TRBV20-1; cdr3_aa: CSAYGPYNEQFF
j_call: TRBJ1-1; clone_size: .; v_call: TRBV3-1; cdr3_aa: CASSQAEGVNTEAFF
j_call: TRBJ2-5; clone_size: .; v_call: TRBV29-1; cdr3_aa: CSVGRENQETQYF
j_call: TRBJ1-1; clone_size: .; v_call: TRBV7-6; cdr3_aa: CASSLEPDTEAFF